Listed below are T cell receptor beta chains from one sample, sequenced in a study of blood T cell repertoires in COVID-19. Assay used: immunoSEQ multiplex PCR; TCRdb lists only in-frame clones, some missing. The sample contains around 400,000 clones, over 75% of which appear only once. Source material: PBMCs or T cells enriched from blood (not recorded which). The receptors derive from a woman aged 18-35 years who had been exposed to COVID-19. Both conserved end residues are part of each CDR3. A D gene is named only where the DNA matches it firmly. A row's size may be missing; if present it is once, few, many or a size class.

v_call	cdr3_length	d_call	clone_size	j_call	cdr3_nt	cdr3_aa
TRBV28	17	TRBD1	.	TRBJ2-2	TGTGCCAGCATCCAAACCAAAGGGACAGTAGGCACCGGGGAGCTGTTTTTT	CASIQTKGTVGTGELFF
TRBV18	16	TRBD1	.	TRBJ2-2	TGTGCCAGCTCACCGCGAGGGACAGGGAACACCGGGGAGCTGTTTTTT	CASSPRGTGNTGELFF
TRBV28	13	TRBD2	.	TRBJ2-1	TGTGCCAGCAGTCCGGGGGGGCGGGATGAGCAGTTCTTC	CASSPGGRDEQFF
TRBV29-1	11	TRBD1	.	TRBJ1-1	TGCAGCGTCGACAGGGGGGCTGAAGCTTTCTTT	CSVDRGAEAFF
TRBV30	18	TRBD1	.	TRBJ1-1	TGTGCCTGGAGGGCCACGTTTGGCGACAGGGTAGTGAACACTGAAGCTTTCTTT	CAWRATFGDRVVNTEAFF
TRBV28	14	.	once	TRBJ1-1	TGTGCCAGCAGTTTAAACAGTCTGAACACTGAAGCTTTCTTT	CASSLNSLNTEAFF
TRBV19	16	TRBD2	once	TRBJ2-3	TGTGCCAGTAGTATCGCTGGACGGGGGGGCGAGGATACGCAGTATTTT	CASSIAGRGGEDTQYF
TRBV10-3	12	.	.	TRBJ1-5	TGTGCCATCAGTGAACAGAATCAGCCCCAGCATTTT	CAISEQNQPQHF
TRBV5-6	14	TRBD2	.	TRBJ2-7	TGTGCCAGCAGCTTTTTAACGGGGGGTCATGAGCAGTACTTC	CASSFLTGGHEQYF
TRBV7-3	12	TRBD2	.	TRBJ2-1	TGTGCCAGCAGCTTCGGACTAGATGAGCAGTTCTTC	CASSFGLDEQFF
TRBV6-6	16	.	.	TRBJ1-5	TGTGCCAGCAGCGATCAGGGGATCGGTTGGAATCAGCCCCAGCATTTT	CASSDQGIGWNQPQHF
TRBV9	17	TRBD1	once	TRBJ2-6	TGTGCCAGCAGCGCCAGGACAGGGGACTCTGGGGCCAACGTCCTGACTTTC	CASSARTGDSGANVLTF
TRBV29-1	15	.	.	TRBJ2-7	TGCAGCGTTGAAGGGACAGCCGAGGCCCCATACGAGCAGTACTTC	CSVEGTAEAPYEQYF
TRBV3-1/TRBV3-2	17	TRBD2	.	TRBJ2-3	TGTGCCAGCAGCCAAGGGACTAGCGGGAGAAGCCGAGATACGCAGTATTTT	CASSQGTSGRSRDTQYF
TRBV4-1	14	.	.	TRBJ2-7	TGCGCCAGCAGCTCAGACGTGGGAGCCTACGAGCAGTACTTC	CASSSDVGAYEQYF
TRBV7-2	15	.	.	TRBJ2-5	TGTGCCAGCAGCTTAGTAGCACTCCAGCAAGAGACCCAGTACTTC	CASSLVALQQETQYF
TRBV5-1	17	TRBD2	.	TRBJ2-1	TGCGCCAGCAGCTTGGAGGCTAGCGGGAGCTCCTACAATGAGCAGTTCTTC	CASSLEASGSSYNEQFF
TRBV10-1	16	.	once	TRBJ2-1	TGCGCCAGCAGTGATGGGGCTGCAAGCTCCTACAATGAGCAGTTCTTC	CASSDGAASSYNEQFF
TRBV19	14	.	.	TRBJ2-2	TGTGCCAGTAGGCTCCCCGAGTACACCGGGGAGCTGTTTTTT	CASRLPEYTGELFF
TRBV7-7	16	TRBD2	.	TRBJ2-5	TGTGCTAGCAGCTTTGGGACTAGCGGGATGCAAGAGACCCAGTACTTC	CASSFGTSGMQETQYF
TRBV10-1	19	TRBD2	.	TRBJ2-1	TGCGCCAGCAGTGAGTCGGGGACTAGCGGGAGTGGGTCCTACAATGAGCAGTTCTTC	CASSESGTSGSGSYNEQFF
TRBV6-5	14	.	.	TRBJ1-2	TGTGCCAGCAGCTCCCGCGGGGGAGGGGATGGCTACACCTTC	CASSSRGGGDGYTF
TRBV6-5	15	TRBD1	.	TRBJ1-3	TGTGCCAGCAAGACAGGGGGAAGCTCTGGAAACACCATATATTTT	CASKTGGSSGNTIYF
TRBV7-8	14	TRBD2	.	TRBJ2-7	TGTGCCAGCAGCCGGGGGACTAGCGGCCCCCGGTTTTACTTC	CASSRGTSGPRFYF
TRBV27	14	.	.	TRBJ1-1	TGTGCCAGCAGTTTAGGGTTCGGAGGCACTGAAGCTTTCTTT	CASSLGFGGTEAFF
TRBV24-1	15	.	.	TRBJ2-5	TGTGCCACCAGTGATGCCTCAGGGGGACTAGAGACCCAGTACTTC	CATSDASGGLETQYF